Listed here are 4 T cell receptor beta chains from one sample, sequenced in a study of blood T cell repertoires in COVID-19. Assay used: immunoSEQ multiplex PCR; TCRdb lists only in-frame clones, some missing. The table has around 300,000 clones, around 86% seen once. The sequencing sample was made of peripheral blood. These receptors were taken from a young woman with active or convalescent COVID-19.

The rearrangement joins TRBV3-1 (or the pseudogene TRBV3-2) to TRBJ1-1; 7 bases fit TRBD1. Trimming took 4 bases from V and 5 from J; bases not matched to a gene: 10. Germline-derived CDR1 and CDR2 are LGHDT and YNNKEL (reference sequence). The CDR3 contains 15 residues. CDR3 sequence reads: CASSRYRGRGTEAFF. The CDR3 region has the DNA TGTGCCAGCAGCCGTTACAGGGGAAGGGGGACTGAAGCTTTCTTT.

The chain couples TRBV6-2 or TRBV6-3 to TRBJ1-5, with 9 bases aligning to TRBD1. With 2 bases clipped from V and 5 bases from J, the junction kept 7 bases outside the gene matches. Germline V gives CDR1 MNHEY, CDR2 SVGEGT. This CDR3 region has 16 residues. CDR3 sequence reads: CASSYGQGIIHQPQHF. CDR3 sequence (DNA): TGTGCCAGCAGTTACGGACAGGGGATTATACATCAGCCCCAGCATTTT.

The chain employs TRBV7-9 and TRBJ1-5; D is unclear. Looked up from germline, CDR1 is SEHNR and CDR2 is FQNEAQ (reference sequence). This CDR3 spans 14 amino acids. V gave up 1 base and J gave up 7 bases, with 11 bases separating them. The CDR3 sequence: CASSLGPGGQPQHF. CDR3 DNA: TGTGCCAGCAGCTTAGGGCCGGGAGGGCAGCCCCAGCATTTT.

The CDR3: CANTRGPLGQGENEKLFF. DNA for the CDR3: TGTGCCAACACTAGGGGGCCTTTAGGACAGGGGGAGAATGAAAAACTGTTTTTT. V gene TRBV2 combines with J gene TRBJ1-4; 10 bases map to TRBD1. This CDR3 contains 18 residues. Per the germline V gene, CDR1 is SNHLY and CDR2 is FYNNEI. Trimming cost V 10 bases and J 5 bases; bases outside gene matches: 19.